This T cell receptor (beta chain) was captured by sequencing in a study of shared clonotypes between healthy human individuals. Whole-study context: Participating donors consisted of two women and a few men aged 18 to 49. Researchers assigned three CD4 naive, three CD4 memory, two CD8 naive and one CD8 memory plate to each donor.

General observations from the study: Naive CD4 clonotype sharing across four donors was 5% to 6%.

A remark on this clone: Its antigen is undetermined.

Terminally differentiated effector memory CD45RA+ cells were excluded by CCR7 positive selection of CD45RO-negative cells. All of the donors resided in Nashville, Tennessee, and each was a Caucasian adult. Data came from immunoSEQ multiplex PCR; TCRdb stores just in-frame clones and leaves some out. The sample holds about 2.1 million clones, about 92% seen once. V was cut by 4 bases and J by 7 bases, with 20 bases left in between. This CDR3 has 16 amino acids. Germline V gives CDR1 KGHSH, CDR2 LQKENI. This TCR was recovered from a man aged 18-30 years in good health. Some clones in this sample may be carry-over from other donors' samples. Sequencing used naive CD8+ T cells from PBMCs. The genes are TRBV18 and TRBJ2-1; D gene unclear. The CDR3, as DNA: TGTGCCAGCTCACTTGGTGCTGTACGGGCAAGGAATGAGCAGTTCTTC. It translates to CASSLGAVRARNEQFF. Using reference TRBV18 and TRBJ2-1 for the parts outside the CDR3, the full variable domain is NAGVMQNPRHLVRRRGQEARLRCSPMKGHSHVYWYRQLPEEGLKFMVYLQKENIIDESGMPKERFSAEFPKEGPSILRIQQVVRGDSAAYFCASSLGAVRARNEQFFGPGTRLTVL.